A selection of T cell receptor beta chains follows, all from one sample in a study of response to subunit inactivated influenza vaccine. TCRdb reprocessed the RT-PCR reads with MiXCR, giving one entry per CDR3 protein. The data contain about 520,000 distinct CDR3 sequences, less than 7.5% of them singletons. Sequencing used PBMCs from blood, obtained about 23 months after vaccination. These receptors originate from a man between 45 and 75 years old who received an inactivated influenza vaccine. Both conserved end residues are part of each CDR3. A D gene is named only where the DNA matches it firmly. Clone size appears in some rows only: once, few, many, or a class for an expanded clone.

j_gene,d_gene,abundance,v_gene,CDR3nt,CDR3aa
TRBJ2-1,-,few,TRBV20-1,TGCAGTGCTATTCTGGGGGCCGGGTACAATGAGCAGTTCTTC,CSAILGAGYNEQFF
TRBJ1-4,TRBD1,-,TRBV4-3,TGCGCCAGCAGCCGGTTAGGGGGCGAAAAACTGTTTTTT,CASSRLGGEKLFF
TRBJ2-7,TRBD2,many,TRBV5-1,TGCGCCAGCAGCGGACTAGCGAACTCCTACGAGCAGTACTTC,CASSGLANSYEQYF
TRBJ1-2,-,many,TRBV6-1,TGTGCCAGCAGTGGTTTTAGGGATGATGGCTACACCTTC,CASSGFRDDGYTF
TRBJ2-5,TRBD2,-,TRBV7-8,TGTGCCAGCAGCTTAGGGGGACTAGCGGAGGACCAAGAGACCCAGTACTTC,CASSLGGLAEDQETQYF
TRBJ2-7,-,many,TRBV4-2,TGTGCCAGCAGCCAAGCTTTAGCGGAGTACGAGCAGTACTTC,CASSQALAEYEQYF
TRBJ2-1,-,few,TRBV20-1,TGCAGTGCTAGAAGAGAGGGGCCGCTGAGTGAGCAGTTCTTC,CSARREGPLSEQFF
TRBJ1-2,-,-,TRBV6-6,TGTGCCAGCAGTCCAGGGGCGGGTGGCTACACCTTC,CASSPGAGGYTF
TRBJ2-3,TRBD1,many,TRBV4-2,TGTGCCAGCAGCACCCGACAGGGGAAAAGCACAGATACGCAGTATTTT,CASSTRQGKSTDTQYF
TRBJ1-5,-,-,TRBV12-3/TRBV12-4,TGTGCCAGCAGTCCTGAGGGAGCCAATCAGCCCCAGCATTTT,CASSPEGANQPQHF
TRBJ1-3,-,few,TRBV15,TGTGCCACCAGCAGATTTGGAAACACCATATATTTT,CATSRFGNTIYF
TRBJ2-3,-,many,TRBV11-2,TGTGCCAGCAGCCCCCGGGAAGGAAGGCCAGATACGCAGTATTTT,CASSPREGRPDTQYF
TRBJ1-2,-,-,TRBV5-1,TGCGCCAGCAGCTTGGGTGGACGTGAAGTGGGCTATGGCTACACCTTC,CASSLGGREVGYGYTF
TRBJ2-1,TRBD2,-,TRBV3-1,TGTGCCAGCAGCCGAGACATACTAGCGGGGCCGAACAATGAGCAGTTCTTC,CASSRDILAGPNNEQFF
TRBJ1-1,TRBD1,few,TRBV3-1,TGTGCCAGCAGCCAAGAATCGAGGCGAGGGACAGCTGAAGCTTTCTTT,CASSQESRRGTAEAFF
TRBJ1-5,-,many,TRBV3-1,TGTGCCAGCAGCCCCTCCTACCACAGGGTCGGCAATCAGCCCCAGCATTTT,CASSPSYHRVGNQPQHF
TRBJ2-1,-,many,TRBV30,TGTGCCTGGAGTGTACGAGGGGATGAGCAGTTCTTC,CAWSVRGDEQFF
TRBJ2-5,-,-,TRBV6-1,TGTGCCAGCAGTGAGGGGTCGCGAGGGACCCAGTACTTC,CASSEGSRGTQYF
TRBJ2-7,TRBD2,many,TRBV3-1,TGTGCCAGCAGCCAAGATATCCCGGGAGGGCAGTACTTC,CASSQDIPGGQYF